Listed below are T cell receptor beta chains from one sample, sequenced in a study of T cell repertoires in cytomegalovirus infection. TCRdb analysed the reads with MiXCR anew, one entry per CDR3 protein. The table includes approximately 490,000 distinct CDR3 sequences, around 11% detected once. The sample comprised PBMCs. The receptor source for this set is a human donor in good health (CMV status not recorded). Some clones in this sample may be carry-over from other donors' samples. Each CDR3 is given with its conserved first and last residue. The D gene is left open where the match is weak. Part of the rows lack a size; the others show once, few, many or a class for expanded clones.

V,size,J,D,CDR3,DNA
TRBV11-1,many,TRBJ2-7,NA,CASSPLGQRDYEQYF,TGTGCCAGCAGCCCCTTGGGACAGCGGGACTACGAGCAGTACTTC
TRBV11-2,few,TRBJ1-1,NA,CASSADPGGYAEAFF,TGTGCCAGCAGCGCGGATCCGGGCGGGTATGCTGAAGCTTTCTTT
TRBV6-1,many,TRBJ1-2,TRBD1,CASSRGPSGYTF,TGTGCCAGCTCTAGGGGGCCGAGCGGCTACACCTTC
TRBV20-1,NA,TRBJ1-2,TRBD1,CSARDIGQGGDGYTF,TGCAGTGCTAGAGATATAGGGCAGGGGGGTGATGGCTACACCTTC
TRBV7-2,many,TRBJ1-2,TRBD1,CASSPTGDGYTF,TGTGCCAGCAGCCCGACAGGGGATGGCTACACCTTC
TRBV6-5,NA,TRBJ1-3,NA,CASSYSSGAASSGNTIYF,TGTGCCAGCAGTTACTCGAGTGGGGCAGCCTCTTCTGGAAACACCATATATTTT
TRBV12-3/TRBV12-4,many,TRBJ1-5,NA,CASSPEFLGPQHF,TGTGCCAGCAGCCCCGAATTTCTGGGGCCCCAGCATTTT
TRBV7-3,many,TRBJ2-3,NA,CASSSARGDTQYF,TGTGCCAGCAGCTCCGCTCGGGGGGATACGCAGTATTTT
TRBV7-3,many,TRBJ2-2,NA,CASSLTFSGTGELFF,TGTGCCAGCAGCTTAACGTTCTCCGGGACCGGGGAGCTGTTTTTT
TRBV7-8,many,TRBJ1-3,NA,CASSLEGPVGNTIYF,TGTGCCAGCAGCTTAGAGGGCCCCGTTGGAAACACCATATATTTT
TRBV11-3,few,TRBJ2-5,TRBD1,CASSLGSGTGGKETQYF,TGTGCCAGCAGCTTAGGCTCCGGGACAGGGGGTAAAGAGACCCAGTACTTC
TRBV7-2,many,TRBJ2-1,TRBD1,CASSSLTGIGEQFF,TGTGCCAGCAGCTCACTGACAGGGATAGGCGAGCAGTTCTTC
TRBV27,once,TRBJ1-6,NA,CASSPRPDNSPLHF,TGTGCCAGCAGTCCGCGGCCGGATAATTCACCCCTCCACTTT
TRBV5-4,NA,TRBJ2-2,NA,CASSGRAPVRTGELFF,TGTGCCAGCAGCGGCCGGGCGCCCGTACGGACCGGGGAGCTGTTTTTT
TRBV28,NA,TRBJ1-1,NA,CASSLYPANTEAFF,TGTGCCAGCAGTTTATATCCGGCGAACACTGAAGCTTTCTTT
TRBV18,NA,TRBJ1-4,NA,CASSPSRTTNEKLFF,TGTGCCAGCTCACCAAGCAGAACAACTAATGAAAAACTGTTTTTT
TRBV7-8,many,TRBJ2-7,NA,CASSLLPQRYSYEQYF,TGTGCCAGCAGCCTCCTCCCTCAACGGTATTCCTACGAGCAGTACTTC
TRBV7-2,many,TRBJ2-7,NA,CASSLAQGRGEQYF,TGTGCCAGCAGCTTAGCACAGGGGCGGGGCGAGCAGTACTTC
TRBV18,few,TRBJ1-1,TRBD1,CASSPRGTGAYAEAFF,TGTGCCAGCTCACCACGGGGGACAGGGGCATACGCTGAAGCTTTCTTT
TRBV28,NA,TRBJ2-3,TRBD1,CASSPSGQGTDTQYF,TGTGCCAGCAGTCCGTCGGGACAGGGGACAGATACGCAGTATTTT